One and the same sample provided the 7 T cell receptor beta chains below, sequenced in a study of T cells in Graves' hyperthyroidism and ophthalmopathy. Amplified TCR beta CDR3 regions derived from RNA transcripts. When the TCR CDR3 underwent first-round RT-PCR, the HTBI primer set was used. TCRdb redid the calling of the multiplex PCR reads with MiXCR, one entry per CDR3 protein. The sample has hundreds of thousands of distinct CDR3 sequences, just over 35% seen once; the top ten hold around 31%. Sequenced input: blood. These receptor sequences come from a woman in her thirties or forties with Graves' hyperthyroidism.

This clonotype was found many times. V and J are TRBV24-1 and TRBJ1-1; possible D gene TRBD1, 5 bases. Trimming stripped 7 bases from V and 6 bases from J, with 11 bases between. The CDR3 has 12 amino acids. Germline assignment: CDR1 KGHDR and CDR2 SFDVKD. The CDR3 coding sequence is TGTGCCACCAGCCAGGGCCAGGCTGAAGCTTTCTTT. It translates to CATSQGQAEAFF.

This clonotype appeared once. The V gene is TRBV2, the J gene TRBJ2-2, with D possibly being TRBD1 (6 bases). The CDR3 has 11 residues. In germline, CDR1 is SNHLY, CDR2 FYNNEI. Trimming pared 11 bases from V and 8 bases from J, leaving 12 bases between. CDR3 amino acids: CAGTGTGELFF. DNA for the CDR3: TGTGCCGGAACCGGGACAGGGGAGCTGTTTTTT. The variable domain in full, completed from reference TRBV2 and TRBJ2-2, reads EPEVTQTPSHQVTQMGQEVILRCVPISNHLYFYWYRQILGQKVEFLVSFYNNEISEKSEIFDDQFSVERPDGSNFTLKIRSTKLEDSAMYFCAGTGTGELFFGEGSRLTVL.

This chain uses TRBV27 with TRBJ1-2; TRBD1 aligns across 7 bases. The ends lost 6 bases at V and 2 bases at J; junction bases unmatched: 12. The germline V gene has CDR1 MNHEY and CDR2 SMNVEV (reference sequence). The CDR3 has 16 amino acids. CDR3 coding DNA: TGTGCCAGCAGCCCAAACAGGGACAGAAAGAACTATGGCTACACCTTC. It is translated as CASSPNRDRKNYGYTF.

This chain uses TRBV20-1 with TRBJ2-7; D is undetermined. The germline V and J ends were trimmed by 0 bases and 9 bases, with 18 bases remaining between them. The germline CDR1 and CDR2 sequences are DFQATT and SNEGSKA (reference sequence). The CDR3 covers 14 residues. CDR3 protein: CSARDPKDQQAQYF. CDR3 bases: TGCAGTGCTAGAGATCCGAAGGACCAGCAAGCGCAGTACTTC.

There are many counts of this clonotype. The J gene is TRBJ1-5, the V gene TRBV12-3 or TRBV12-4; tentatively, D is TRBD1 (5 bases). The V gene lost 3 bases and the J gene lost 0 bases, with 9 bases spanning the gap. CDR3 length: 15 residues. The CDR3 spells CASSLGQFSNQPQHF. The CDR3 region has the DNA TGTGCCAGCAGTTTGGGGCAGTTTAGCAATCAGCCCCAGCATTTT.

This chain connects TRBV29-1 to TRBJ2-2; either TRBD1 or TRBD2 may fit D (5 bases each). CDR1 is SQVTM, CDR2 ANQGSEA, per germline. Trimming took off 8 bases at V and 1 base at J, with 14 bases between the two ends. The CDR3 is made up of 14 amino acids. Here the CDR3 DNA reads TGCAGCTTGGGACCCCATGGGAACACCGGGGAGCTGTTTTTT. It specifies CSLGPHGNTGELFF.

The chain joins TRBV19 to TRBJ1-5; tentative D call: TRBD1 (6 bases). Germline-derived CDR1 and CDR2 are LNHDA and SQIVND (reference sequence). Trimming took off 9 bases at V and 5 bases at J, with 20 bases between the two ends. The CDR3 consists of 15 residues. CDR3 region: CASSWKGGSDQPQHF. The CDR3 bases are TGTGCCAGCAGTTGGAAGGGGGGATCAGATCAGCCCCAGCATTTT.